Each of the 28 T cell receptor beta chains below was sequenced from the same sample in a study of identical twins. One entry per CDR3 protein, called by TCRdb with MiXCR from the 5' RACE reads. The repertoire holds 690,000 or so distinct CDR3 sequences, with less than 7% as singletons. Specimen: naive T cells sorted from blood. These TCRs come from a man in his late teens or twenties in good health.

A few counts support this clonotype. V usage is TRBV27 and J usage is TRBJ2-4; 7 nucleotides align to TRBD2. In germline, CDR1 is MNHEY, CDR2 SMNVEV (reference sequence). J lost 1 base, V lost 3 bases, and 3 bases had no gene match. The CDR3 extends over 15 amino acids. In DNA, the CDR3 is TGTGCCAGCAGTTTTAGCGGGTATGCCAAAAACATTCAGTACTTC. This gives the protein CASSFSGYAKNIQYF.

As regards this clonotype: One end of the junction varies from germline; a read error may be responsible. The J gene is TRBJ1-5, the V gene TRBV12-3 or TRBV12-4, with 8 bases aligning to TRBD1. The CDR3 is 14 amino acids. The CDR3 nucleotides are TGTGCCAGCAGTCCGCGGACAGGGAAGCAGCCCCAGCGTTTT. As protein: CASSPRTGKQPQRF.

The chain has TRBV20-1 and TRBJ2-3; 9 nucleotides line up with TRBD2. The V gene end was trimmed by 5 bases and the J gene end by 5 bases; junction bases not matched to a gene: 14. The CDR3 sequence is 16 residues long. Germline V gene lookup returns CDR1 DFQATT and CDR2 SNEGSKA (reference sequence). CDR3 region: CSALRTSVGEKDTQYF. The CDR3 coding sequence is TGCAGTGCTCTGAGGACTAGCGTGGGGGAAAAAGATACGCAGTATTTT.

The chain recombines TRBV20-1 with TRBJ2-3, with TRBD2 identical over 9 bases. CDR1 DFQATT and CDR2 SNEGSKA come from the germline V gene (reference sequence). With 4 bases clipped from V and 3 bases from J, the junction kept 2 bases outside the gene matches. This CDR3 region has 13 residues. CDR3 sequence (DNA): TGCAGTGCTATAGCGGGAGCAACAGATACGCAGTATTTT. Protein sequence: CSAIAGATDTQYF.

The rearrangement links TRBV5-6 to TRBJ2-3; 10 positions match TRBD1. The J segment lost 3 bases and the V segment lost 7 bases, leaving 5 bases of the junction unmatched. CDR3 length equals 14 residues. Germline V gene data show CDR1 as SGHDT and CDR2 as YYEEEE. For the CDR3, the DNA is TGTGCCAGCCCAGCGGGACAGGGGACAGATACGCAGTATTTT. This translates into CASPAGQGTDTQYF.

This sequence joins TRBV7-9 and TRBJ2-1; D not certain. CDR1 is SEHNR, CDR2 FQNEAQ, per germline (reference sequence). The CDR3 is made up of 13 amino acids. Between the trimmed V and J ends, which lost 4 bases and 9 bases, there was a span of 13 bases. CDR3 residues: CASSSDRLSEQFF. As DNA, the CDR3 is TGTGCCAGCAGCTCCGACCGACTGTCTGAGCAGTTCTTC.

This clonotype has at least ten counts. The rearrangement uses TRBV4-1 and TRBJ1-1; maybe TRBD1 (5 bases). The CDR3 has 16 residues. Germline V gives CDR1 MGHRA, CDR2 YSYEKL. V lost 0 bases and J 3 bases, leaving 14 bases between the germline ends. CDR3 in amino acids: CASSQETRQTYTEAFF. The CDR3 coding sequence is TGCGCCAGCAGCCAAGAAACGCGACAGACTTACACTGAAGCTTTCTTT.

The chain employs TRBV24-1 and TRBJ2-1, with 9 bases aligning to TRBD2. Germline assignment: CDR1 KGHDR and CDR2 SFDVKD. Unmatched junction bases numbered 19, after V lost 9 bases and J lost 5 bases. The CDR3 covers 18 residues. The CDR3 region has the DNA TGTGCCACCGCGAGAACAGGATCCCCAGCGGGAGGAGACAATGAGCAGTTCTTC. Translated, it gives CATARTGSPAGGDNEQFF.

This chain connects TRBV2 to TRBJ2-5; no firm D call. The CDR3 loop spans 14 amino acids. Germline V gene sequence: CDR1 SNHLY, CDR2 FYNNEI. V was trimmed by 2 bases and J by 1 base, leaving 8 bases between them. In DNA form, the CDR3 reads TGTGCCAGCAGTGAAACCAGACTCCAAGAGACCCAGTACTTC. Translating gives CASSETRLQETQYF.

The rearrangement joins TRBV5-1 to TRBJ2-3; the D is unclear. V lost 4 bases, J lost 2 bases, and 17 bases lay in between. This CDR3 spans 16 amino acids. The V gene's germline CDR1 is SGHRS and CDR2 YFSETQ. As DNA, the CDR3 is TGCGCCAGCAGCGGGGTGGTTGCAGAGCCCACAGATACGCAGTATTTT. Its protein is CASSGVVAEPTDTQYF.

The chain carries TRBV20-1 and TRBJ1-1, with D perhaps TRBD1 (6 bases). Trimming stripped 1 base from V and 0 bases from J, with 12 bases between. CDR3 length: 15 amino acids. The germline V gene has CDR1 DFQATT and CDR2 SNEGSKA (reference sequence). The CDR3 reads CSARVVDRLNTEAFF. The CDR3 bases are TGCAGTGCTAGAGTTGTTGACAGGCTGAACACTGAAGCTTTCTTT.

This clonotype came up many times. The gene calls are TRBV5-1 and TRBJ1-6, with 8 bases aligning to TRBD1. Unmatched junction bases numbered 6, after V lost 4 bases and J lost 6 bases. This CDR3 is 15 amino acids long. CDR1 SGHRS and CDR2 YFSETQ come from the germline V gene. CDR3 region: CASSDTDRGNSPLHF. In nucleotides, the CDR3 is TGCGCCAGCAGCGACACTGACAGGGGTAATTCACCCCTCCACTTT.

This clonotype was detected many times. The chain combines TRBV6-2 or TRBV6-3 with TRBJ1-1, with D unclear. With 6 bases removed from V and 10 bases from J, the gap between germline ends came to 12 bases. The CDR3 extends over 11 amino acids. Germline loops: CDR1 MNHEY, CDR2 SVGEGT. The CDR3 DNA follows: TGTGCCAGCAGACTGAGGGAGGTAGCTTTCTTT. Translating it yields CASRLREVAFF.

This clonotype was counted a few times. The rearrangement uses TRBV5-1 and TRBJ1-1; 10 bases line up with TRBD1. Germline V gene lookup returns CDR1 SGHRS and CDR2 YFSETQ. The CDR3 has 18 residues. J gave up 5 bases and V 0 bases, and 13 bases lay outside the gene matches. The DNA for the CDR3 is TGCGCCAGCAGCTTGGGTGCGTGGGACAGGGGTTTTGAAACTGAAGCTTTCTTT. It is translated as CASSLGAWDRGFETEAFF.

The rearrangement uses TRBV20-1 and TRBJ2-1; TRBD1 matches at 11 bases. The CDR3 extends over 21 amino acids. After removal of 1 base from V and 9 bases from J, the junction contained 26 bases not matched to a gene. The germline V gene encodes CDR1 DFQATT and CDR2 SNEGSKA (reference sequence). CDR3 loop: CSARVGQGGFMSDVGRGEQFF. The CDR3, as DNA: TGCAGTGCTAGAGTGGGACAGGGGGGTTTCATGTCTGACGTGGGGAGGGGTGAGCAGTTCTTC.

This clonotype showed up just a few times. The chain employs TRBV27 and TRBJ2-5, with D possibly TRBD1 on 6 matching bases. CDR3 length: 14 amino acids. The germline V and J ends were trimmed by 6 bases and 3 bases, with 14 bases remaining between them. Germline CDR1 reads MNHEY; CDR2 reads SMNVEV (reference sequence). The CDR3 coding sequence is TGTGCCAGCAGGCGCAGGGGCCCTGAAGAGACCCAGTACTTC. It encodes CASRRRGPEETQYF.

This clonotype showed up just a few times. The J gene is TRBJ2-3, the V gene TRBV7-3; 9 bases align to TRBD2. The germline CDR1 and CDR2 sequences are SGHTA and FQGTGA. V lost 1 base, J lost 6 bases, and 5 bases stayed unmatched. CDR3 length: 15 residues. This chain's CDR3 is CASSLRREGPDTQYF. CDR3 bases: TGTGCCAGCAGCTTAAGGCGGGAGGGCCCGGATACGCAGTATTTT.

The genes are TRBV18 and TRBJ1-1; D is unresolved. This CDR3 comprises 15 residues. Trimming left V 1 base short and J 0 bases short, with 9 bases between. Germline assignment: CDR1 KGHSH and CDR2 LQKENI. The CDR3 reads CASSPRAAMNTEAFF. The CDR3 DNA reads as TGTGCCAGCTCACCACGCGCAGCCATGAACACTGAAGCTTTCTTT.

This clonotype was observed many times. This rearrangement joins TRBV21-1 to TRBJ1-1; the table calls TRBD1, which could not be checked here. TRBV21-1 is a known pseudogene. The CDR3 totals 17 residues. CDR3 sequence: CASSIRASVGGLGEAFF. In nucleotides, the CDR3 is TGTGCCAGCAGCATTCGTGCTTCGGTCGGGGGGCTAGGTGAAGCTTTCTTT.

The rearrangement joins TRBV18 to TRBJ1-1; D remains unclear. Between the trimmed V and J ends, which lost 5 bases and 10 bases, there was a span of 11 bases. From germline, CDR1 is KGHSH and CDR2 LQKENI. The length of the CDR3 is 11 residues. CDR3 in amino acids: CASSSGDGAFF. CDR3 DNA sequence: TGTGCCAGCTCATCGGGAGATGGAGCTTTCTTT.

This clonotype turned up a few times. This chain uses TRBV24-1 with TRBJ2-5; D call uncertain. CDR1 and CDR2 from the germline V gene are KGHDR and SFDVKD. Trimming cost V 0 bases and J 1 base, with 14 bases left between them. The CDR3 loop spans 17 amino acids. For the CDR3, the DNA is TGTGCCACCAGTGATTTGGGGGATTTGGGAAGCCAAGAGACCCAGTACTTC. Translating it yields CATSDLGDLGSQETQYF.

This clonotype has a count of ten or more. This rearrangement joins TRBV28 to TRBJ2-1; D call uncertain. The germline gives CDR1 MDHEN, CDR2 SYDVKM. This CDR3 is 11 amino acids long. V was clipped by 5 bases and J by 8 bases, with 7 bases between them. The CDR3: CASSIWDEQFF. The CDR3 DNA sequence: TGTGCCAGCAGTATCTGGGATGAGCAGTTCTTC. Full variable domain (remainder filled in from reference TRBV28 and TRBJ2-1): DVKVTQSSRYLVKRTGEKVFLECVQDMDHENMFWYRQDPGLGLRLIYFSYDVKMKEKGDIPEGYSVSREKKERFSLILESASTNQTSMYLCASSIWDEQFFGPGTRLTVL.

J is TRBJ1-3 and V is TRBV7-9; D might be TRBD1 (6 bases). CDR3 length: 13 amino acids. Trimming removed 6 bases from V and 2 bases from J, with 8 bases in between. Germline V gives CDR1 SEHNR, CDR2 FQNEAQ (reference sequence). CDR3 coding DNA: TGTGCCAGCAGACAGGGAACTGGAAACACCATATATTTT. This gives the protein CASRQGTGNTIYF.

This clonotype showed up just a few times. The V and J genes are TRBV15 and TRBJ2-1; tentative D call: TRBD2 (5 bases). CDR1 is LNHNV and CDR2 is YYDKDF in the germline V gene (reference sequence). This CDR3 region has 15 residues. V lost 0 bases to trimming and J lost 2 bases, with 8 bases between them. This CDR3 reads CATSREDGTYNEQFF. CDR3 coding DNA: TGTGCCACCAGCAGAGAGGACGGGACCTACAATGAGCAGTTCTTC.

This clonotype has only a few counts. The CDR3 is CASSQGQGANQPQHF. The CDR3 coding sequence is TGTGCCAGCAGCCAAGGACAGGGGGCGAATCAGCCCCAGCATTTT. The chain couples TRBV7-9 to TRBJ1-5, with 11 bases lining up with TRBD1. CDR3 length equals 15 residues. Germline CDR1 is SEHNR and CDR2 is FQNEAQ (reference sequence). The J segment lost 4 bases and the V segment lost 5 bases, leaving 4 bases of the junction unmatched.

This clonotype was found many times. The J gene is TRBJ2-3, the V gene TRBV7-9; no definite D call. There are 15 residues in the CDR3. Trimming removed 0 bases from V and 2 bases from J, with 9 bases in between. Germline-derived CDR1 and CDR2 are SEHNR and FQNEAQ (reference sequence). The CDR3 nucleotides read TGTGCCAGCAGCTTAGCTACGGCTTCCACAGATACGCAGTATTTT. It translates to CASSLATASTDTQYF.

There are a few counts of this clonotype. This CDR3 is CASSRPPPDWPPETQYF. CDR3 DNA sequence: TGTGCCAGCAGCCGCCCCCCGCCAGATTGGCCCCCAGAGACCCAGTACTTC. This chain uses TRBV3-1 with TRBJ2-5; D is unresolved. Trimming left V 4 bases short and J 4 bases short, with 22 bases between. Germline loops: CDR1 LGHDT, CDR2 YNNKEL (reference sequence). The CDR3 contains 17 residues.

The V gene is TRBV7-9, the J gene TRBJ2-1; 7 positions match TRBD2. V lost 4 bases to trimming and J lost 6 bases; unmatched junction nucleotides: 12. The germline CDR1 and CDR2 sequences are SEHNR and FQNEAQ (reference sequence). The CDR3 consists of 16 residues. The CDR3 DNA reads TGTGCCAGCAGCTCGACACTCAGCGGGGACCGCAATGAGCAGTTCTTC. Translating gives CASSSTLSGDRNEQFF.